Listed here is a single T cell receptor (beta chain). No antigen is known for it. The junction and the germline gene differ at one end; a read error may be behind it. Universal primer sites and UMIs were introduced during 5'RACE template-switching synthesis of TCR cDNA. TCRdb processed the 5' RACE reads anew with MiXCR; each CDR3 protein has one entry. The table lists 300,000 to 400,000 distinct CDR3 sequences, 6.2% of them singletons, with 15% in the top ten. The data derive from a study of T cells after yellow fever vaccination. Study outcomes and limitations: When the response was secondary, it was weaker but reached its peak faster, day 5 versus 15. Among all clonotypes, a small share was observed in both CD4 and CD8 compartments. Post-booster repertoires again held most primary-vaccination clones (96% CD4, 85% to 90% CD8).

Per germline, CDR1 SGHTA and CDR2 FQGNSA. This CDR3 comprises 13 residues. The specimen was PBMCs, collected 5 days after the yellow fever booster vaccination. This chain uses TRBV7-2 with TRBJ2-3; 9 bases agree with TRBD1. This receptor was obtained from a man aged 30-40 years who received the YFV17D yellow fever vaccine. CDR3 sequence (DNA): TGTGGCAGCCGGGACAGGGTGTCAGATACGCAGTATTTT. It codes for CGSRDRVSDTQYF.